This record covers a single T cell receptor (beta chain). This receptor's antigen is unknown. Base qualities are not provided; no much larger clone lies one nucleotide away. This record comes from a study of blood T cell repertoires in COVID-19 (dated by TCRdb to the early 2020s). Background for the entire study: Samples from collaborators originated in the United States, Italy and Spain and spanned both the acute and convalescent phases of COVID-19. The sample metadata nearly always contained a de-identified subject ID, COVID-19 status, age in years and sex. Where available, HLA class I and class II types were taken from metadata supplied by the sample provider and were not determined by assay-based typing. The prospective study material was composed of cDNA or gDNA derived from T cells, B-cell-depleted T cells, or PBMCs. The repertoires were made available in a free public database intended to serve as a resource for research on the immune response to SARS-CoV-2. The dataset comprised deeply sampled blood TCRbeta repertoires from subjects exposed to, actively infected with, or recovered from COVID-19. The samples were drawn from the first 160 participants of the ongoing ImmuneRACE study and from over 950 subjects provided by 6 global collaborators.

TCRbeta CDR3 regions were amplified from genomic DNA using the immunoSEQ Assay, a bias-controlled multiplex PCR. In the original analysis: The number of nucleated cells in each sample was estimated from the amplification of reference gene primers within the assay. To quantify the absolute abundance of each unique TCRbeta CDR3 rearrangement, sequence reads were collapsed and filtered. For each sample, productive Simpson clonality was calculated by taking the square root of Simpson's diversity index across productive rearrangements. The immuneACCESS repertoire file appears here via TCRdb, limited to in-frame rearrangements. These files lack a portion of the clones; in checked studies, under half of the deficit traces to unresolved V genes, and the cause of the others is not known. The V and J calls and clone size come from that table; D and trimming were worked out from the DNA. Here the sample has a few hundred thousand clones; 84% occur a single time. The ten largest clonotypes hold 1.4% of the sample.

The CDR3 has 16 amino acids, counting the end cysteine and phenylalanine. The CDR3 DNA has 48 bases and is translated from base 1. The germline V gene yields SGHDN for CDR1 and FVKESK for CDR2. V ends up 1 base short and J 2 bases short, with an unmatched junction base count of 6. Samples from volunteer blood donors who had recovered from COVID-19 were contributed by a second Seattle source. The collaborating institutions used their own protocols to collect whole blood in K2EDTA tubes. For TCRbeta analysis, collaborator samples were shipped as frozen whole blood, as isolated PBMCs, or as DNA extracted from either sample type. Results the study describes overall, beyond this receptor: The amount of clinical and demographic metadata varied by source and participant and was provided uncurated.

This chain joins TRBV14 to TRBJ2-5, with TRBD2 identical over 8 junction bases. The TCR sequence derives from a woman aged 40 to 50 who had recovered from COVID-19. The sequenced sample was peripheral blood. For the CDR3, the sequence is CASSQVGSGAQETQYF. The nucleotide sequence reads as follows: TGTGCCAGCAGCCAAGTAGGTAGCGGGGCGCAAGAGACCCAGTACTTC.